These T cell receptor beta chains were read from a single sample in a study of Tregs in tolerant kidney transplant recipients. TCRdb keeps only in-frame clones here, not all; method: immunoSEQ multiplex PCR. This table holds around 70,000 clones, 80% to 95% found once. Sample: CD8+ T cells from blood, taken before the transplant. Receptors originate from a human donor who received a combined kidney and bone marrow transplant. Both conserved end residues are part of each CDR3. A D gene is named only where the DNA matches it firmly. A row's size may be missing; if present it is once, few, many or a size class.

d_gene	v_gene	abundance	j_gene	CDR3aa	CDR3nt
NA	TRBV10-2	NA	TRBJ2-5	CASSDWGQAPQETQYF	TGCGCCAGCAGTGATTGGGGCCAGGCCCCACAAGAGACCCAGTACTTC
TRBD1	TRBV10-3	few	TRBJ1-4	CAISESLWTGDSGKLFF	TGTGCCATCAGTGAGTCCTTATGGACAGGGGACAGTGGAAAACTGTTTTTT
NA	TRBV30	NA	TRBJ2-1	CAWNPDTRSYNEQFF	TGTGCCTGGAACCCCGACACTCGCTCCTACAATGAGCAGTTCTTC
TRBD2	TRBV13	once	TRBJ2-7	CASSSPRLAGGPGLNEQYF	TGTGCCAGCAGCTCACCCAGACTAGCGGGAGGGCCGGGTCTCAACGAGCAGTACTTC
TRBD1	TRBV27	NA	TRBJ2-7	CASSQGQGYYEQYF	TGTGCCAGCAGTCAGGGACAGGGGTACTACGAGCAGTACTTC
TRBD2	TRBV10-3	once	TRBJ2-1	CAIRGGLAAYNEQFF	TGTGCCATCAGGGGGGGACTAGCGGCTTACAATGAGCAGTTCTTC
NA	TRBV29-1	NA	TRBJ2-1	CSVEGQVSYNEQFF	TGCAGCGTTGAAGGGCAGGTATCCTACAATGAGCAGTTCTTC
NA	TRBV4-1	NA	TRBJ1-6	CASSQGSRGPGDSPLHF	TGCGCCAGCAGCCAAGGATCCCGAGGGCCAGGAGATTCACCCCTCCACTTT
TRBD1	TRBV25-1	NA	TRBJ1-2	CASSGSGQSYGYTF	TGTGCCAGCAGTGGTTCGGGACAGTCTTATGGCTACACCTTC
NA	TRBV5-1	NA	TRBJ2-2	CASSPTDNKNTGELFF	TGCGCCAGCAGCCCAACCGATAACAAGAACACCGGGGAGCTGTTTTTT
NA	TRBV9	NA	TRBJ2-6	CASSVALLSSGANVLTF	TGTGCCAGCAGCGTAGCGTTACTAAGCTCTGGGGCCAACGTCCTGACTTTC
TRBD2	TRBV9	NA	TRBJ2-1	CASSEGLAGNYNEQFF	TGTGCCAGCAGCGAGGGACTAGCGGGAAACTACAATGAGCAGTTCTTC
TRBD1	TRBV9	NA	TRBJ1-2	CASSNGTGYGYTF	TGTGCCAGCAGCAACGGGACAGGCTATGGCTACACCTTC
NA	TRBV27	NA	TRBJ2-5	CASSQGWGTQETQYF	TGTGCCAGCAGTCAGGGTTGGGGCACCCAAGAGACCCAGTACTTC
TRBD2	TRBV19	once	TRBJ2-2	CASSGAVLAAGELFF	TGTGCCAGTAGTGGCGCAGTACTAGCGGCCGGGGAGCTGTTTTTT
TRBD1	TRBV23-1	NA	TRBJ1-3	CASTTGAAEGNTIYF	TGCGCCAGCACTACAGGGGCCGCCGAAGGAAACACCATATATTTT
NA	TRBV9	NA	TRBJ2-3	CASSPSGLREQYF	TGTGCCAGCAGCCCGAGCGGACTACGCGAGCAGTATTTT
TRBD1	TRBV27	NA	TRBJ2-7	CASSLKGGPTMVYEQYF	TGTGCCAGCAGTTTAAAAGGGGGCCCTACTATGGTCTACGAGCAGTACTTC
NA	TRBV9	NA	TRBJ1-3	CASSTTGLSGNTIYF	TGTGCCAGCAGCACGACAGGCCTCTCTGGAAACACCATATATTTT